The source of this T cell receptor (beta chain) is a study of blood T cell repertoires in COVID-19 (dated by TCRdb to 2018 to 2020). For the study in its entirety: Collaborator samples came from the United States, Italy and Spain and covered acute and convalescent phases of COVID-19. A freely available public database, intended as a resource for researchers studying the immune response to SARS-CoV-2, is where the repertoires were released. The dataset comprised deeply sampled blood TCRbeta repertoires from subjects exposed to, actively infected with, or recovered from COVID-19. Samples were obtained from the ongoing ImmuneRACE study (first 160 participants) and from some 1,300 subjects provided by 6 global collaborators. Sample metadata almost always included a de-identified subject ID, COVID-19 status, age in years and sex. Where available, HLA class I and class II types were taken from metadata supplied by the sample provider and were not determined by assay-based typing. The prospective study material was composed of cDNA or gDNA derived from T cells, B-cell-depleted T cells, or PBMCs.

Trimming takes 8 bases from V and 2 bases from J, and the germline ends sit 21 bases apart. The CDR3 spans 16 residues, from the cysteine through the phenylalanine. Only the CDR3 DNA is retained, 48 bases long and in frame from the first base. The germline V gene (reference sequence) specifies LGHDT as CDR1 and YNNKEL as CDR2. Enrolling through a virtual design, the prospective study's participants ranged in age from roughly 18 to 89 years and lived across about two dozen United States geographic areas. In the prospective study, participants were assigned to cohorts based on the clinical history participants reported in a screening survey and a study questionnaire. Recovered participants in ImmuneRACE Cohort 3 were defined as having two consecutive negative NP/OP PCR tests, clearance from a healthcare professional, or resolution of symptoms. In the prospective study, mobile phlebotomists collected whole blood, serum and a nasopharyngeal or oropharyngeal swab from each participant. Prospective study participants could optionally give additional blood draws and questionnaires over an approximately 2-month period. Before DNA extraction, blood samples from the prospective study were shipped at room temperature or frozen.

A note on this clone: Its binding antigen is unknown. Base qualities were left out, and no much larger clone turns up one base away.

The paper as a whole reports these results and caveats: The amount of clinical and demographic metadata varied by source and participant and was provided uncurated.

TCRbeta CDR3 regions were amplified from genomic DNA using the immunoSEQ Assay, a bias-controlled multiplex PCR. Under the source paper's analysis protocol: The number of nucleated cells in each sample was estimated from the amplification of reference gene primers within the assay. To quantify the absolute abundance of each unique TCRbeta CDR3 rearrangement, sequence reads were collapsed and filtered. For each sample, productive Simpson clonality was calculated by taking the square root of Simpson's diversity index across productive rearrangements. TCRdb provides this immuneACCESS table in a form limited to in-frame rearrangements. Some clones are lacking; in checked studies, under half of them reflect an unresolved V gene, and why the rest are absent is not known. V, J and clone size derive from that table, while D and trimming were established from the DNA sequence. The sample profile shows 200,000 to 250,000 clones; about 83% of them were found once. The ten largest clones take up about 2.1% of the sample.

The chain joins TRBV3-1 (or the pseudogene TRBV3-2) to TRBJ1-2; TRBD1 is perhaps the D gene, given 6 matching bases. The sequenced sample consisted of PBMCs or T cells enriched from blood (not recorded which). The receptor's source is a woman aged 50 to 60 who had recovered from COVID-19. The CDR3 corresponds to CASSRTAPRTNYGYTF. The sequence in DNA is TGTGCCAGCTCCAGGACAGCCCCCAGGACGAACTATGGCTACACCTTC.